These T cell receptor beta chains were read from a single sample in a study of blood T cell repertoires in COVID-19. Profiled with immunoSEQ multiplex PCR; TCRdb holds only in-frame clones, not every one. This table holds around 250,000 clones, around 90% found once. The sample was PBMCs or T cells enriched from blood (not recorded which). The receptors derive from a woman in her 30s with acute COVID-19. Both conserved end residues are trimmed from each CDR3.

J | V | CDR3
TRBJ2-3 | TRBV3-1/TRBV3-2 | ASSQGDGNTDTQY
TRBJ2-2 | TRBV28 | ASSPGTGDTGELF
TRBJ1-1 | TRBV10-3 | AISDGGAGWAF
TRBJ1-5 | TRBV15 | ATSRATGRRHGQPQH
TRBJ1-5 | TRBV6-1 | ASSEGNGGQPQH
TRBJ1-4 | TRBV14 | ASSQGSVNEKLF
TRBJ1-1 | TRBV20-1 | SAPRQTEAF
TRBJ2-5 | TRBV7-3 | ASSLHGQETQY
TRBJ2-7 | TRBV7-3 | ASSEKTTGVPYEQY
TRBJ2-7 | TRBV6-4 | ASSGFPGDEQY
TRBJ2-1 | TRBV4-1 | ASSQDPGSATYNEQF
TRBJ2-7 | TRBV4-1 | ASSQELRGIHEQY
TRBJ2-7 | TRBV6-5 | ASSPPGGYEQY
TRBJ1-3 | TRBV5-3 | ARSLVSSGNTIY
TRBJ2-1 | TRBV7-6 | ASSLLAGPGSQEQF
TRBJ2-2 | TRBV7-7 | ASSLVAGGFTGELF
TRBJ2-2 | TRBV28 | ASGQGGTGELF
TRBJ1-2 | TRBV28 | ASSSPTGTVSYT
TRBJ2-1 | TRBV14 | ASSQAPGLAGINEQF
TRBJ2-5 | TRBV19 | ASSTDRVNPGTQY
TRBJ2-1 | TRBV4-1 | ASSQEPGLASSSYNEQF
TRBJ2-7 | TRBV28 | ASSLASGTYEQY